A single sample gave rise to the 31 T cell receptor beta chains below, sequenced in a study of T cell responses to AZD1222 COVID-19 vaccine. TCRdb keeps only in-frame clones here, not all; method: immunoSEQ multiplex PCR. Of about 56,000 clones in the sample, approximately 88% were seen once. The sequencing used peripheral blood, collected on day 0 of AZD1222 vaccination. These receptor sequences come from an adult in good health.

This rearrangement joins TRBV29-1 to TRBJ2-3; D is unclear. Looked up from germline, CDR1 is SQVTM and CDR2 is ANQGSEA. The CDR3 sequence is 14 residues long. V was cut by 4 bases and J by 1 base, with 12 bases left in between. CDR3 bases: TGCAGCGTTGTCCCGCCCTCAGGCACAGATACGCAGTATTTT. Its protein product is CSVVPPSGTDTQYF.

A single count supports this clone. The chain joins TRBV6-2 or TRBV6-3 to TRBJ2-7; D might be TRBD1 or TRBD2, each matching 6 bases. The CDR3 runs to 18 residues. CDR1 is MNHEY and CDR2 is SVGEGT in the germline V gene. The V end lost 2 bases, the J end lost 6 bases, and 26 bases lay between the germline ends. This CDR3 is CASSYPRSQGRRVGEQYF. For the CDR3, the DNA is TGTGCCAGCAGTTACCCGAGGAGTCAGGGGAGGCGCGTCGGCGAGCAGTACTTC.

This clone came up a few times. The chain is built from TRBV3-1 (or the pseudogene TRBV3-2) and TRBJ1-5; D gene ambiguous. Germline-derived CDR1 and CDR2 are LGHDT and YNNKEL (reference sequence). The CDR3 runs to 13 residues. V gave up 6 bases and J gave up 0 bases, with 6 bases separating them. CDR3 protein: CASSRSSNQPQHF. CDR3 in DNA: TGTGCCAGCAGTCGAAGTAGCAATCAGCCCCAGCATTTT.

V is TRBV7-9 and J is TRBJ1-1; D is possibly TRBD1 (5 bases). Trimming removed 5 bases from V and 0 bases from J, with 10 bases in between. Germline V gene lookup returns CDR1 SEHNR and CDR2 FQNEAQ (reference sequence). The CDR3 sequence is 14 residues long. Written as DNA, the CDR3 is TGTGCCAGCAGCCCCGGGGGGGTGAACACTGAAGCTTTCTTT. Protein sequence: CASSPGGVNTEAFF.

This chain connects TRBV9 to TRBJ2-7, with D uncertain. The germline V and J ends were trimmed by 2 bases and 5 bases, with 11 bases remaining between them. The length of the CDR3 is 13 residues. CDR1 is SGDLS, CDR2 YYNGEE, per germline. DNA of the CDR3: TGTGCCAGCAGCGTGGATGGCCAGGACGAGCAGTACTTC. This codes for CASSVDGQDEQYF.

The rearrangement uses TRBV18 and TRBJ2-5, with TRBD1 matching over 7 bases. J gave up 4 bases and V 9 bases, and 14 bases lay outside the gene matches. This CDR3 contains 15 residues. From germline, CDR1 is KGHSH and CDR2 LQKENI. The CDR3 bases are TGTGCCAGTTCCCCCGGGACAGACCCCGCAGAGACCCAGTACTTC. Encoded protein: CASSPGTDPAETQYF.

The rearrangement links TRBV5-6 to TRBJ1-2; unclear D gene. There are 11 residues in the CDR3. Germline loops: CDR1 SGHDT, CDR2 YYEEEE. V dropped 2 bases and J dropped 6 bases, with 5 bases sitting between them. CDR3 nucleotides: TGTGCCAGCAGCTTTCGAAATGGCTACACCTTC. Protein product: CASSFRNGYTF.

CDR3 amino acids: CASSRTGKGPEAFF. The CDR3 DNA sequence: TGTGCCAGCAGTCGTACAGGGAAGGGGCCTGAAGCTTTCTTT. This rearrangement joins TRBV6-5 to TRBJ1-1, with a tentative D call TRBD1 (6 bases). CDR3 size: 14 residues. Germline values: CDR1 MNHEY, CDR2 SVGAGI. Trimming took 5 bases from V and 6 from J, leaving 16 bases between them.

The V gene is TRBV2, the J gene TRBJ1-6; D uncertain. V lost 5 bases, J lost 9 bases, and 20 bases lay in between. This CDR3 spans 16 amino acids. The germline CDR1 and CDR2 sequences are SNHLY and FYNNEI. In DNA, the CDR3 is TGTGCCAGCAGTACAAACAGCCCCGATTTGGGTTCACCCCTCCACTTT. As protein: CASSTNSPDLGSPLHF.

The chain is built from TRBV29-1 and TRBJ2-1; 11 bases line up with TRBD1. CDR3 length equals 14 residues. Germline-derived CDR1 and CDR2 are SQVTM and ANQGSEA. V shed 6 bases and J 4 bases; nucleotides not matched to a gene: 5. CDR3 sequence: CSVGRDRGYNEQFF. The DNA for the CDR3 is TGCAGCGTGGGACGGGACAGGGGGTACAATGAGCAGTTCTTC.

The chain combines TRBV7-8 with TRBJ1-5; tentative D call: TRBD1 (5 bases). This CDR3 region has 14 residues. V was shortened by 5 bases and J by 4 bases, with 12 bases between the two germline ends. The germline V gene encodes CDR1 SGHVS and CDR2 FQNEAQ. The CDR3 loop is CASSPAGPNQPQHF. The DNA of the CDR3 is TGTGCCAGCAGCCCGGCGGGGCCTAATCAGCCCCAGCATTTT.

The chain couples TRBV2 to TRBJ2-5, with D maybe TRBD2 (6 bases). This CDR3 region has 14 residues. Trimming stripped 4 bases from V and 5 bases from J, with 14 bases between. Germline V gene sequence: CDR1 SNHLY, CDR2 FYNNEI. The CDR3 DNA reads as TGTGCCAGCAGTGTTCTCGGGAGCGATGAGACCCAGTACTTC. This sequence encodes CASSVLGSDETQYF. Drawing the rest from reference TRBV2 and TRBJ2-5, the complete variable domain is EPEVTQTPSHQVTQMGQEVILRCVPISNHLYFYWYRQILGQKVEFLVSFYNNEISEKSEIFDDQFSVERPDGSNFTLKIRSTKLEDSAMYFCASSVLGSDETQYFGPGTRLLVL.

The table lists this clone with a few counts. This chain links TRBV30 with TRBJ1-1; D uncertain. V lost 6 bases to trimming and J lost 5 bases, with 13 bases between them. In germline, CDR1 is GTSNPN, CDR2 SVGIG (reference sequence). The CDR3 contains 12 residues. CDR3 bases: TGTGCCTGTCGACCTAGGGTTACTGAAGCTTTCTTT. The encoded protein is CACRPRVTEAFF.

This clone has a single count. This rearrangement joins TRBV27 to TRBJ2-2; D gene ambiguous. Trimming pared 6 bases from V and 1 base from J, leaving 6 bases between. Looked up from germline, CDR1 is MNHEY and CDR2 is SMNVEV (reference sequence). The CDR3 contains 13 residues. CDR3 bases: TGTGCCAGCAGGAGACAGAACACCGGGGAGCTGTTTTTT. Translation: CASRRQNTGELFF.

The rearrangement uses TRBV27 and TRBJ1-2, with 9 bases fitting TRBD1. Trimming took 8 bases from V and 7 from J; bases not matched to a gene: 8. The CDR3 has 13 residues. Per the germline V gene, CDR1 is MNHEY and CDR2 is SMNVEV (reference sequence). CDR3 nucleotide sequence: TGTGCCAGCTACCACAGGGGGCTGGGTGGCTACACCTTC. It encodes CASYHRGLGGYTF.

The rearrangement uses TRBV3-1 (or the pseudogene TRBV3-2) and TRBJ1-4; D is uncertain. Trimming pared 0 bases from V and 13 bases from J, leaving 9 bases between. The CDR3 runs 12 residues. The V gene's germline CDR1 is LGHDT and CDR2 YNNKEL (reference sequence). CDR3 sequence: CASSQDNAGLFF. The CDR3 DNA follows: TGTGCCAGCAGCCAAGATAATGCGGGACTGTTTTTT.

V is TRBV6-5 and J is TRBJ2-7; a weak D match, TRBD2 (6 bases). CDR1 and CDR2 (germline): MNHEY, SVGAGI. This CDR3 spans 14 amino acids. Trimming took 6 bases from V and 3 from J, leaving 15 bases between them. In nucleotides, the CDR3 is TGTGCCAGCAGGACAGCGGGTAGGGGCTACGAGCAGTACTTC. Its translation is CASRTAGRGYEQYF.

J is TRBJ1-1 and V is TRBV7-2; D gene ambiguous. V was cut by 3 bases and J by 2 bases, with 16 bases left in between. The CDR3 runs to 16 residues. CDR1 is SGHTA, CDR2 FQGNSA, per germline. The CDR3 sequence: CASSLATGWVNTEAFF. DNA for the CDR3: TGTGCCAGCAGCTTGGCCACCGGATGGGTTAACACTGAAGCTTTCTTT.

The chain recombines TRBV3-1 (or the pseudogene TRBV3-2) with TRBJ1-2; D gene unclear. V lost 0 bases, J lost 5 bases, and 10 bases lay in between. The CDR3 has 14 residues. Germline V gene lookup returns CDR1 LGHDT and CDR2 YNNKEL (reference sequence). CDR3 sequence (DNA): TGTGCCAGCAGCCAAGATCAGGCTCCTTATGGCTACACCTTC. Its translation: CASSQDQAPYGYTF.

This sequence joins TRBV2 and TRBJ1-4; possibly TRBD1 for D (5 bases). In germline, CDR1 is SNHLY, CDR2 FYNNEI. Trimming shortened V by 7 bases and J by 8 bases, and 17 bases separated the two germline ends. The length of the CDR3 is 14 residues. The CDR3 region is CASKNGRVAEKLFF. CDR3 in DNA: TGTGCCAGCAAGAACGGCAGGGTTGCCGAAAAACTGTTTTTT.

The rearrangement uses TRBV5-1 and TRBJ1-1; 7 bases line up with TRBD1. CDR3 size: 14 residues. The V segment lost 2 bases and the J segment 3 bases; nucleotides outside the gene matches: 4. Germline CDR1 is SGHRS and CDR2 is YFSETQ. Here the CDR3 DNA reads TGCGCCAGCAGCTTTACTACAGGGGACACTGAAGCTTTCTTT. Amino acid sequence: CASSFTTGDTEAFF.

The chain uses TRBV19 and TRBJ2-5; tentatively, D is TRBD1 (6 bases). The CDR3 spans 15 residues. Per the germline V gene, CDR1 is LNHDA and CDR2 is SQIVND (reference sequence). V gave up 1 base and J gave up 2 bases, with 11 bases separating them. The CDR3, as DNA: TGTGCCAGTAGTATAGGGCCAGGGGCGCAAGAGACCCAGTACTTC. Protein sequence: CASSIGPGAQETQYF.

The V call is TRBV11-2, the J call TRBJ2-7; 9 bases map to TRBD1. Germline V gene sequence: CDR1 SGHAT, CDR2 FQNNGV. V shed 5 bases and J 6 bases; nucleotides not matched to a gene: 11. The CDR3 contains 15 residues. CDR3 bases: TGTGCCAGCAGCCTCCTGACAGGGGGTTGGAGCGAGCAGTACTTC. Its translation is CASSLLTGGWSEQYF.

This chain connects TRBV7-9 to TRBJ2-7; tentative D call: TRBD1 (6 bases). CDR1 is SEHNR and CDR2 is FQNEAQ in the germline V gene (reference sequence). V was pared by 6 bases and J by 3 bases, with 9 bases between. The CDR3 contains 12 residues. For the CDR3, the DNA is TGTGCCAGCAGTGCGACAGGCTACGAGCAGTACTTC. Protein product: CASSATGYEQYF.

The chain has TRBV18 and TRBJ1-1; D is undetermined. The germline V gene encodes CDR1 KGHSH and CDR2 LQKENI. The CDR3 covers 14 residues. The V end lost 4 bases, the J end lost 11 bases, and 20 bases lay between the germline ends. In DNA, the CDR3 is TGTGCCAGCTCACTAGGTATGCTGGCCTTTGAGGCTTTCTTT. Translated, it gives CASSLGMLAFEAFF.

The chain combines TRBV6-5 with TRBJ2-1, with D perhaps being TRBD1 or TRBD2 (5 bases each). V dropped 2 bases and J dropped 7 bases, with 9 bases sitting between them. This CDR3 spans 13 amino acids. The germline CDR1 and CDR2 sequences are MNHEY and SVGAGI. For the CDR3, the DNA is TGTGCCAGCAGTTACGGGACGCCGAATGAGCAGTTCTTC. Translating it yields CASSYGTPNEQFF.

This clone was recorded only once. In DNA form, the CDR3 reads TGTGCCACCAGCAGAGAACAGTGGAATCAGCCCCAGCATTTT. Amino acids: CATSREQWNQPQHF. The chain uses TRBV15 and TRBJ1-5; D gene uncertain. V was shortened by 0 bases and J by 4 bases, with 7 bases between the two germline ends. This CDR3 has 14 residues. Germline lookup yields CDR1 LNHNV and CDR2 YYDKDF (reference sequence).

The chain joins TRBV3-1 (or the pseudogene TRBV3-2) to TRBJ1-2; D call uncertain. The length of the CDR3 is 13 residues. The ends were cut back, 0 bases at V and 8 bases at J, with 10 bases in the middle. CDR1 is LGHDT, CDR2 YNNKEL, per germline (reference sequence). The DNA for the CDR3 is TGTGCCAGCAGCCAAGATGGTGCTTCGGGCTACACCTTC. As protein: CASSQDGASGYTF.

The rearrangement uses TRBV5-1 and TRBJ2-5, with D possibly matching TRBD2 (6 bases). Germline CDR1 and CDR2: SGHRS and YFSETQ. This CDR3 has 14 residues. The ends were cut back, 7 bases at V and 3 bases at J, with 16 bases in the middle. The CDR3 loop reads CASDGGTGEETQYF. For the CDR3, the DNA is TGCGCCAGCGACGGTGGGACGGGGGAAGAGACCCAGTACTTC.

This chain joins TRBV10-3 and TRBJ1-2; 9 positions match TRBD1. The CDR3 covers 18 residues. J was trimmed by 3 bases and V by 7 bases; bases with no gene match: 18. Germline CDR1 reads ENHRY; CDR2 reads SYGVKD. CDR3 residues: CAINPDRGVGSEYYGYTF. CDR3 sequence (DNA): TGTGCCATCAATCCGGACAGGGGAGTTGGGAGCGAGTACTATGGCTACACCTTC.

The table lists this clone with a few counts. V is TRBV4-1 and J is TRBJ1-3; maybe TRBD1 (5 bases). CDR3 length: 18 residues. Trimming removed 1 base at V and 1 base at J, with 17 bases between. The germline CDR1 and CDR2 sequences are MGHRA and YSYEKL. Written as DNA, the CDR3 is TGCGCCAGCAGCCAAGTGGACATGGGCCTCCTTTCTGGAAACACCATATATTTT. This codes for CASSQVDMGLLSGNTIYF.